The source of this TCR beta chain is a study of blood T cell repertoires in COVID-19. TCRdb's copy holds only in-frame clones and misses some; the assay was immunoSEQ multiplex PCR. The data contain about 300,000 clones, about nine tenths of them singletons. This CDR3 is 16 amino acids long. From germline, CDR1 is DFQATT and CDR2 SNEGSKA (reference sequence). The V gene lost 3 bases and the J gene lost 5 bases, with 23 bases spanning the gap. This receptor was identified in a young man who had recovered from COVID-19. V and J are TRBV20-1 and TRBJ2-7, with a possible D match to TRBD1 (6 bases). Sequences were obtained from PBMCs or T cells enriched from blood (not recorded which). CDR3 loop: CSASRPGAVVANEQYF. The CDR3 coding sequence is TGCAGTGCTAGTCGGCCAGGGGCGGTAGTGGCGAACGAGCAGTACTTC.